What follows are 9 T cell receptor beta chains derived from one specimen sequenced in a study of cytomegalovirus exposure and HLA in healthy donors. Researchers ran the PCR with 60 Vbeta and 13 Jbeta primers. Some clones are missing from TCRdb's copy, which holds only in-frame ones; the method was immunoSEQ multiplex PCR. The data contain about 96,000 clones, 79% of them singletons. What was sequenced was PBMCs. These receptors came from a man aged 25-45 years in good health and CMV-seronegative.

V gene TRBV5-1 combines with J gene TRBJ1-1; D remains ambiguous. This CDR3 contains 12 residues. Trimming took off 4 bases at V and 4 bases at J, with 8 bases between the two ends. Germline V gives CDR1 SGHRS, CDR2 YFSETQ. This chain's CDR3 is CASSTLGTEAFF. The CDR3 DNA is TGCGCCAGCAGCACCCTCGGCACTGAAGCTTTCTTT.

The V and J genes are TRBV4-1 and TRBJ1-1; 8 bases fit TRBD1. Germline V gene lookup returns CDR1 MGHRA and CDR2 YSYEKL. With 1 base clipped from V and 8 bases from J, the junction kept 0 bases outside the gene matches. The CDR3 consists of 12 residues. CDR3 coding DNA: TGCGCCAGCAGCCAAGGACAGGGGGAAGCTTTCTTT. As protein: CASSQGQGEAFF.

This chain links TRBV18 with TRBJ1-2; unclear D gene. Germline V lookup: CDR1 KGHSH, CDR2 LQKENI. The V gene lost 6 bases and the J gene lost 1 base, with 9 bases spanning the gap. The CDR3 covers 13 residues. The CDR3 DNA sequence: TGTGCCAGCTCTTATAGCCTTAACTATGGCTACACCTTC. Protein product: CASSYSLNYGYTF.

V gene TRBV30 combines with J gene TRBJ1-2; maybe TRBD1 (5 bases). This CDR3 is 12 amino acids long. The V and J ends lost 1 base and 3 bases respectively, with 6 bases between them. Germline CDR1 reads GTSNPN; CDR2 reads SVGIG (reference sequence). The CDR3 DNA reads TGTGCCTGGAGTGAACAGGACTATGGCTACACCTTC. This sequence encodes CAWSEQDYGYTF.

As concerns this clone: Germline and junction disagree at one end, which may indicate a read error. Other nucleotide sequences from this sample produce the same CDR3. This chain joins TRBV7-9 and TRBJ1-4; the match to TRBD1 covers 7 bases. Per the germline V gene, CDR1 is SEHNR and CDR2 is FQNEAQ (reference sequence). The CDR3 runs to 18 residues. In DNA, the CDR3 is TGTGCCAGCAGCCCCCTAGAAAACAGGGGTGCAACCAATGAAAAACTGTTTTTT. The encoded protein is CASSPLENRGATNEKLFF.

This clone was recorded once. The chain is built from TRBV28 and TRBJ1-1; 7 bases line up with TRBD1. The CDR3 contains 17 residues. Germline CDR1 reads MDHEN; CDR2 reads SYDVKM. V lost 4 bases to trimming and J lost 7 bases; unmatched junction nucleotides: 18. The CDR3 nucleotides are TGTGCCAGCAGTTCAGTTGAGTCTCTCAGGGGGGCTGGTGAAGCTTTCTTT. It codes for CASSSVESLRGAGEAFF.

J is TRBJ2-1 and V is TRBV11-3; unclear D gene. The CDR3 has 16 amino acids. Trimming shortened V by 4 bases and J by 0 bases, and 13 bases separated the two germline ends. Germline CDR1 SGHNT, CDR2 YENEEA. CDR3 DNA sequence: TGTGCCAGCAGCTCCAGTATTGGGCGCTCCTACAATGAGCAGTTCTTC. Its translation is CASSSSIGRSYNEQFF.

As regards this clone: Other DNA sequences of this sample code for an identical CDR3. This chain connects TRBV29-1 to TRBJ2-1; 7 bases are a match to TRBD1. CDR3 length: 13 residues. The V gene's germline CDR1 is SQVTM and CDR2 ANQGSEA. The trim removed 8 bases at V and 4 bases at J, leaving 8 bases unmatched. The CDR3 sequence is CSLERTGYNEQFF. CDR3 in DNA: TGCAGCTTAGAACGGACAGGTTACAATGAGCAGTTCTTC.

About this clone itself: The sample has other DNA sequences that encode this CDR3 too. J is TRBJ1-5 and V is TRBV5-6; the D gene is possibly TRBD1 (6 bases). Germline CDR1 reads SGHDT; CDR2 reads YYEEEE. The CDR3 is 14 residues long. Trimming took 2 bases from V and 1 from J, leaving 7 bases between them. Here the CDR3 reads CASSLQGSNQPQHF. CDR3 DNA sequence: TGTGCCAGCAGCTTACAGGGAAGCAATCAGCCCCAGCATTTT.